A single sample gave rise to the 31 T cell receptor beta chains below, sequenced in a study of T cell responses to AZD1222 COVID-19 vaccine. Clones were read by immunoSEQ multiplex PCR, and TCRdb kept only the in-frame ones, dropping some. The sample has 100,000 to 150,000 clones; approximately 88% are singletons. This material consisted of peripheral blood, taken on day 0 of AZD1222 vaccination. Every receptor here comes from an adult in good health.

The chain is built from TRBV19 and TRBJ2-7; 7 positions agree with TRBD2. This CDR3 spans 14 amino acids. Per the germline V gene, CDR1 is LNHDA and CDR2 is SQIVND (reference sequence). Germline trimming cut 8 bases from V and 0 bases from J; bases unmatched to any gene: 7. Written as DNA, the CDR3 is TGTGCCAGTTCAACTAGCGTAGGCTCCTACGAGCAGTACTTC. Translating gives CASSTSVGSYEQYF.

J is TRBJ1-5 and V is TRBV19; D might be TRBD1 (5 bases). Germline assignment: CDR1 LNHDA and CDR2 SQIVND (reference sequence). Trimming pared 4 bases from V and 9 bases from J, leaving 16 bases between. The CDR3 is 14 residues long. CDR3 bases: TGTGCCAGTAGTAGGGACGGTCAATCGCGGCCCCAGCATTTT. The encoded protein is CASSRDGQSRPQHF.

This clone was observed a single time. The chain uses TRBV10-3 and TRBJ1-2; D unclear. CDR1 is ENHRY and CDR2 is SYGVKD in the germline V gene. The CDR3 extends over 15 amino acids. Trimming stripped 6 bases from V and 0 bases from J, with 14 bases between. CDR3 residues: CAIRTGTAANYGYTF. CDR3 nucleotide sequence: TGTGCCATCAGGACGGGTACCGCCGCTAACTATGGCTACACCTTC.

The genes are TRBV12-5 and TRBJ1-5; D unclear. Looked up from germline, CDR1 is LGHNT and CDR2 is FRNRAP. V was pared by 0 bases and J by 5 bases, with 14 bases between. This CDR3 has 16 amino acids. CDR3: CASGLVQSARDQPQHF. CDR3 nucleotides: TGTGCTAGTGGTTTGGTTCAATCCGCGAGGGATCAGCCCCAGCATTTT.

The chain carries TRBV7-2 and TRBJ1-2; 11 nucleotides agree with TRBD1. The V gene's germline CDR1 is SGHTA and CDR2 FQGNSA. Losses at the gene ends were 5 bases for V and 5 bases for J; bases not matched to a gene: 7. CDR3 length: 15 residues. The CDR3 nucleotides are TGTGCCAGCAGCCCCGGGGGACAGGGGGAGTATGGCTACACCTTC. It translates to CASSPGGQGEYGYTF.

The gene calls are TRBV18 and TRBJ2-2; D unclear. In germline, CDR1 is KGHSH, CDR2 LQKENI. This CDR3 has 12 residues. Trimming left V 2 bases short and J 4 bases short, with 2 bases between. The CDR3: CASSPSTGELFF. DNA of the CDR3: TGTGCCAGCTCACCAAGCACCGGGGAGCTGTTTTTT.

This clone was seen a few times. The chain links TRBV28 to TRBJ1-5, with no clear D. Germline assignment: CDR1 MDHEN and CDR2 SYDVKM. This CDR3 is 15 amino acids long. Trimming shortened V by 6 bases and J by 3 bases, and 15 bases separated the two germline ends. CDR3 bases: TGTGCCAGCAGGCCCTCGGCGGCTAACAATCAGCCCCAGCATTTT. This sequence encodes CASRPSAANNQPQHF.

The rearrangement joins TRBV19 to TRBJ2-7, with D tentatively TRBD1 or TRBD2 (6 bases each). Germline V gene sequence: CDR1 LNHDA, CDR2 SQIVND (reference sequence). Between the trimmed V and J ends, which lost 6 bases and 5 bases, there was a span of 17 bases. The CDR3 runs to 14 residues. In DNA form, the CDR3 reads TGTGCCAGTAGCCTAGGTTGGAGGGGGGACGAGCAGTACTTC. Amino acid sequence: CASSLGWRGDEQYF.

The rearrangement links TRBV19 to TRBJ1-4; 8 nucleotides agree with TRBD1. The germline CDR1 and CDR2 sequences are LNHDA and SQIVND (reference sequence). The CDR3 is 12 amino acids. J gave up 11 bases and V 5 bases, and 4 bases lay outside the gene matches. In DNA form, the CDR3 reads TGTGCCAGTAGTCAGGGGGCTGGGAAACTGTTTTTT. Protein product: CASSQGAGKLFF.

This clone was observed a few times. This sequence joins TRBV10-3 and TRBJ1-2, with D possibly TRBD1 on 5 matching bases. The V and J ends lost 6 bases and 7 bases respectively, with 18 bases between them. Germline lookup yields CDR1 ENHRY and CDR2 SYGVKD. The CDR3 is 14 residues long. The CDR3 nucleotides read TGTGCCATCAGCTTAGGACTTGGGGGAAGTGGCTACACCTTC. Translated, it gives CAISLGLGGSGYTF.

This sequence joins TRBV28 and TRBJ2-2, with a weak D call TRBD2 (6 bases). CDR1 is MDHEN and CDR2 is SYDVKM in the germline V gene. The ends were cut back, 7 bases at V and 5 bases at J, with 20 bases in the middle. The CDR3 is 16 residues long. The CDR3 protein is CASTEPTGLTTGELFF. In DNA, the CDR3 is TGTGCCAGCACCGAACCCACGGGACTGACAACCGGGGAGCTGTTTTTT.

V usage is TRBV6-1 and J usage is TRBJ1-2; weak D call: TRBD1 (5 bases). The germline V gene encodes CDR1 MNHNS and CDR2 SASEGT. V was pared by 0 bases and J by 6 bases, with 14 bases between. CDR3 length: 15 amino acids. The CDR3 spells CASSEATLWGDGYTF. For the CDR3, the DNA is TGTGCCAGCAGTGAAGCAACCCTTTGGGGGGATGGCTACACCTTC.

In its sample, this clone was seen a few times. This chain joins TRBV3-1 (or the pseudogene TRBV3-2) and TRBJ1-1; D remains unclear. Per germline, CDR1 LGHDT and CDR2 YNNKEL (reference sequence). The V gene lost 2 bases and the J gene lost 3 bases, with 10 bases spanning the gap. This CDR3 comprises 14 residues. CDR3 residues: CASSQSAGDTEAFF. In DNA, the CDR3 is TGTGCCAGCAGCCAATCCGCCGGAGACACTGAAGCTTTCTTT.

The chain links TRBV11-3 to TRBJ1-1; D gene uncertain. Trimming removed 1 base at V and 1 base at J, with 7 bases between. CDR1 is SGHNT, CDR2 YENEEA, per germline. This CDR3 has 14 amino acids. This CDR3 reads CASSLVRQNTEAFF. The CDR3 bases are TGTGCCAGCAGCTTAGTTCGACAGAACACTGAAGCTTTCTTT.

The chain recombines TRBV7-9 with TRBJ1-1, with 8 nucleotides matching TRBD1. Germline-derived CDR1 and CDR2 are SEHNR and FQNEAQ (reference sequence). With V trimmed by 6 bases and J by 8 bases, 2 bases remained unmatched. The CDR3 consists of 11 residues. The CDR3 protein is CASRDRGEAFF. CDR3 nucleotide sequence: TGTGCCAGCAGAGACAGGGGAGAAGCTTTCTTT. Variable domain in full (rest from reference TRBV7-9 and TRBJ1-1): DTGVSQNPRHKITKRGQNVTFRCDPISEHNRLYWYRQTLGQGPEFLTYFQNEAQLEKSRLLSDRFSAERPKGSFSTLEIQRTEQGDSAMYLCASRDRGEAFFGQGTRLTVV.

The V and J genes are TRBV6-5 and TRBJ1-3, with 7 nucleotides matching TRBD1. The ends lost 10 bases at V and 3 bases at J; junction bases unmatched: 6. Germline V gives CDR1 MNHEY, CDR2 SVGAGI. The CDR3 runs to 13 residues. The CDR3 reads CATEDRVGNTIYF. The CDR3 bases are TGTGCCACCGAAGACAGGGTTGGAAACACCATATATTTT.

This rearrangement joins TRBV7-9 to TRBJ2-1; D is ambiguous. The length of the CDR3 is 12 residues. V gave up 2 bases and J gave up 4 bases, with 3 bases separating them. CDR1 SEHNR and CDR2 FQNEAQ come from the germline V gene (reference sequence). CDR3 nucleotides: TGTGCCAGCAGCTTACAATACAATGAGCAGTTCTTC. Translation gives CASSLQYNEQFF.

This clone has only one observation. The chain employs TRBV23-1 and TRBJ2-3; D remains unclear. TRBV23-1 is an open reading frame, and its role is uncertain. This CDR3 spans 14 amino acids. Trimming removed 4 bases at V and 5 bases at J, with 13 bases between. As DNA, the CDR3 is TGCGCCAGCAGTCGGGGAAGTTGGGGAGATACGCAGTATTTT. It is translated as CASSRGSWGDTQYF.

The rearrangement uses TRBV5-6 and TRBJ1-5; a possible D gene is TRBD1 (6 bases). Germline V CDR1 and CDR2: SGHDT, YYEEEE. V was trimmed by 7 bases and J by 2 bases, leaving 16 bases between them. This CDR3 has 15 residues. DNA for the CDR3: TGTGCCAGCGGCGAGGCTCGACAGGGCAATCAGCCCCAGCATTTT. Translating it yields CASGEARQGNQPQHF.

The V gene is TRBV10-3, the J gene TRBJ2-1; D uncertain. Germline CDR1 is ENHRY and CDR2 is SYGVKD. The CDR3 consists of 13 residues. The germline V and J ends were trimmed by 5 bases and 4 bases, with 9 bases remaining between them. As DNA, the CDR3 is TGTGCCATCAGTCTGACAACTTACAATGAGCAGTTCTTC. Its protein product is CAISLTTYNEQFF.

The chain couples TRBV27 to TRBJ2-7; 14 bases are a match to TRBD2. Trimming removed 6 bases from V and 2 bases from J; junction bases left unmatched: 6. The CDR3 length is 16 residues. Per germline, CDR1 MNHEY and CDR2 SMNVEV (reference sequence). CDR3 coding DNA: TGTGCCAGCAGCGGACTAGCGGGAGGAGAGGCCTACGAGCAGTACTTC. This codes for CASSGLAGGEAYEQYF.

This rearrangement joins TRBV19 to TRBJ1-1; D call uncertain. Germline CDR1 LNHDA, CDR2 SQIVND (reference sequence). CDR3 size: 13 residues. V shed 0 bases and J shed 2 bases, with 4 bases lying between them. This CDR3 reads CASSIEDNTEAFF. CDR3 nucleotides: TGTGCCAGTAGTATAGAAGATAACACTGAAGCTTTCTTT. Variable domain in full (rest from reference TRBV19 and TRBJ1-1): DGGITQSPKYLFRKEGQNVTLSCEQNLNHDAMYWYRQDPGQGLRLIYYSQIVNDFQKGDIAEGYSVSREKKESFPLTVTSAQKNPTAFYLCASSIEDNTEAFFGQGTRLTVV.

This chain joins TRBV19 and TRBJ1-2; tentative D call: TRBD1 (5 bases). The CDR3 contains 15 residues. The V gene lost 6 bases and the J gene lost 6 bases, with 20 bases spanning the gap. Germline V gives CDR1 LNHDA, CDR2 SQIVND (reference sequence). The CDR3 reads CASRGTDWKVDGYTF. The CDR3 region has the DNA TGTGCCAGTAGGGGGACGGACTGGAAGGTAGATGGCTACACCTTC.

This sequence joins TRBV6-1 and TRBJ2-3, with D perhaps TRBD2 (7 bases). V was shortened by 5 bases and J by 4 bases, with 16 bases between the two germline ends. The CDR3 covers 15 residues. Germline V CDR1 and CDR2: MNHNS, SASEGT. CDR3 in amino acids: CASSIGGTIADTQYF. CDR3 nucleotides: TGTGCCAGCAGTATAGGGGGGACTATAGCAGATACGCAGTATTTT.

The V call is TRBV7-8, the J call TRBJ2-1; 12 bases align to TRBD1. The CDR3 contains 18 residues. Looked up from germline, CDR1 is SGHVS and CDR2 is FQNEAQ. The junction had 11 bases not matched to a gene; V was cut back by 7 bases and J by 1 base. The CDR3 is CASNTPGQGAGSYNEQFF. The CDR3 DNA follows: TGTGCCAGCAACACCCCGGGACAGGGGGCCGGTTCCTACAATGAGCAGTTCTTC.

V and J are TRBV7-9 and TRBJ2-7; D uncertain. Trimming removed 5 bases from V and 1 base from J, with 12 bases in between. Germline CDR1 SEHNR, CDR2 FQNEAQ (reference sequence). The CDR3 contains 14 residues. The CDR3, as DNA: TGTGCCAGCAGCATAAATGAAGAGTCCTACGAGCAGTACTTC. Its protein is CASSINEESYEQYF.

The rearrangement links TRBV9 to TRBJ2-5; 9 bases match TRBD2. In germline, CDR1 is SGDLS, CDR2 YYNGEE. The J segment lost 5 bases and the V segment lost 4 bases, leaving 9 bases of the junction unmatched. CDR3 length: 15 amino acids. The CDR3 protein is CASSFRGGAWETQYF. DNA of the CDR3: TGTGCCAGCAGCTTCCGCGGGGGGGCGTGGGAGACCCAGTACTTC.

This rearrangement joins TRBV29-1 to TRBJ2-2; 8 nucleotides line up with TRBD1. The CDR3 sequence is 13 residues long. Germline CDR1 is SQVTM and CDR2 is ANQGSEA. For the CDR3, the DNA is TGCGGCCTGATCGGACAGGGAAACGGGGAGCTGTTTTTT. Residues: CGLIGQGNGELFF.

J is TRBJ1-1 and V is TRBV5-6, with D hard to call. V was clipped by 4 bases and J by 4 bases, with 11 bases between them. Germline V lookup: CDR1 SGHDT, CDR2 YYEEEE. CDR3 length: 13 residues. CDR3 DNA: TGTGCCAGCAGCCAACGTCGGGGCACTGAAGCTTTCTTT. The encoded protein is CASSQRRGTEAFF.

The CDR3 protein is CASSLLQGGTPEAFF. The CDR3 DNA follows: TGTGCCAGCAGCCTCTTACAGGGGGGCACCCCTGAAGCTTTCTTT. The chain has TRBV13 and TRBJ1-1; 8 bases line up with TRBD1. V lost 5 bases and J lost 6; bases outside the gene matches: 11. In germline, CDR1 is PRHDT, CDR2 FYEKMQ (reference sequence). The CDR3 is made up of 15 amino acids.

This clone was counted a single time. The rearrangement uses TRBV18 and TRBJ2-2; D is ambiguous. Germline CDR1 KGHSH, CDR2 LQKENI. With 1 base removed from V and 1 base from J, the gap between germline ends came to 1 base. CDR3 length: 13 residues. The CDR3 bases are TGTGCCAGCTCACCACGGAACACCGGGGAGCTGTTTTTT. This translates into CASSPRNTGELFF. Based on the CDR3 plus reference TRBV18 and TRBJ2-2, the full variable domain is NAGVMQNPRHLVRRRGQEARLRCSPMKGHSHVYWYRQLPEEGLKFMVYLQKENIIDESGMPKERFSAEFPKEGPSILRIQQVVRGDSAAYFCASSPRNTGELFFGEGSRLTVL.